This T cell receptor beta chain was found in a study of T cell responses to AZD1222 COVID-19 vaccine. General study points: The study found vaccine-associated CD4 TCRs spanning spike, dominant at 160-218 and 743-854.

The method was immunoSEQ multiplex PCR; TCRdb's version includes in-frame clones alone and lacks a portion of them. This sample has over 130,000 clones; over 75% occur once, and the top ten carry roughly 3.2%. Note on this clone: The antigen remains unidentified.

Losses at the gene ends were 5 bases for V and 15 bases for J; bases not matched to a gene: 11. Per the germline V gene, CDR1 is MNHEY and CDR2 is SMNVEV (reference sequence). The CDR3 loop spans 13 amino acids. Sequenced material: peripheral blood, taken 28 days after the second AZD1222 dose. The source is an adult who received the AZD1222 COVID-19 vaccine. The chain has TRBV27 and TRBJ2-1; 9 bases are shared with TRBD1. The CDR3 is CASSPRMDRGSFF. The DNA for the CDR3 is TGTGCCAGCAGTCCCCGGATGGACAGGGGTTCGTTCTTC.